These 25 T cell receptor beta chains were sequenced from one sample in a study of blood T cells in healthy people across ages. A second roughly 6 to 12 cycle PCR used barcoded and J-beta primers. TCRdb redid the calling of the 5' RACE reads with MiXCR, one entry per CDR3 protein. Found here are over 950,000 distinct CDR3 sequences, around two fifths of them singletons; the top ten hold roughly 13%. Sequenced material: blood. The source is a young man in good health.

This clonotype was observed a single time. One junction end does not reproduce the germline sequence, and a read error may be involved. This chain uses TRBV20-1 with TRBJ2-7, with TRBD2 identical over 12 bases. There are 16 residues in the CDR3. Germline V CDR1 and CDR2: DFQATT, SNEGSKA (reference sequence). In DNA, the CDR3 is TGCAGTGCTAGCCCCCCCCTAGCGGGGGGGGATGACGAGCAGAACTTC. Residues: CSASPPLAGGDDEQNF.

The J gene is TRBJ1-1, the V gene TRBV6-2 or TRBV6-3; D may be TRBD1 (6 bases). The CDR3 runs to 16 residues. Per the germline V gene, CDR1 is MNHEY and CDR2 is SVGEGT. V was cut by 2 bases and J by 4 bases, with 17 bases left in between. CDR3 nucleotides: TGTGCCAGCAGTTACCCCTCCAAGGGGGTGAGCACTGAAGCTTTCTTT. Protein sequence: CASSYPSKGVSTEAFF.

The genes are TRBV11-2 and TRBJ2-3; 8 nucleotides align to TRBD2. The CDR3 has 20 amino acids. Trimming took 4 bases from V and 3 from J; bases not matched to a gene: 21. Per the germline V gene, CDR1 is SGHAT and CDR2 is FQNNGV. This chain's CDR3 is CASSSTLPTRTSRRTDTQYF. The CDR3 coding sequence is TGTGCCAGCAGCTCTACTCTTCCCACAAGGACTAGCAGGAGGACAGATACGCAGTATTTT.

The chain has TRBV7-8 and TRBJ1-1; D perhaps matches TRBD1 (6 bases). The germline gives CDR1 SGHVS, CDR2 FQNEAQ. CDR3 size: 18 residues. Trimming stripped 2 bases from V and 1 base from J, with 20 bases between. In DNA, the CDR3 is TGTGCCAGCAGCTTAAGGACAGCCCATGAGACTCCGAACACTGAAGCTTTCTTT. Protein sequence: CASSLRTAHETPNTEAFF.

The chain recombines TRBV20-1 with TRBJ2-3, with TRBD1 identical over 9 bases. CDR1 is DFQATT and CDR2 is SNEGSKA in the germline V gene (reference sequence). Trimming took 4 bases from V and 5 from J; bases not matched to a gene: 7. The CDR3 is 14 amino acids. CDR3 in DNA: TGCAGTGCTAAAGCGGGACAGGGCGGAGATACGCAGTATTTT. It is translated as CSAKAGQGGDTQYF.

DNA for the CDR3: TGCGCCAGCAGCATGTCAAGTAACTATGGCTACACCTTC. It specifies CASSMSSNYGYTF. V is TRBV5-1 and J is TRBJ1-2, with no clear D. Per the germline V gene, CDR1 is SGHRS and CDR2 is YFSETQ. Trimming pared 4 bases from V and 1 base from J, leaving 8 bases between. The CDR3 spans 13 residues.

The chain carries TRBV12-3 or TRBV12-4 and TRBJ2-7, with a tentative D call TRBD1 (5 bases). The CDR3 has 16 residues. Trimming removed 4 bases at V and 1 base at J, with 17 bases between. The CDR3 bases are TGTGCCAGCAGTTCCCTGCTCAGGGAAGGGTCCTACGAGCAGTACTTC. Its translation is CASSSLLREGSYEQYF.

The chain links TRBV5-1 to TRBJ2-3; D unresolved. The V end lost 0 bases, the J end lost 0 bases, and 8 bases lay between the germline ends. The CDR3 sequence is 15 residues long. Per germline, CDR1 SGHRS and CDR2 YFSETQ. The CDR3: CASSLGPLSTDTQYF. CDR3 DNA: TGCGCCAGCAGCTTGGGGCCTTTAAGCACAGATACGCAGTATTTT.

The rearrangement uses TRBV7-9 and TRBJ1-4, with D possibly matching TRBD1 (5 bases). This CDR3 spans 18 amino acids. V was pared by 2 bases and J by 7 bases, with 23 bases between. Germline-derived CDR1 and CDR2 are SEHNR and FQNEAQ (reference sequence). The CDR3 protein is CASSLTRRQGDLVEKLFF. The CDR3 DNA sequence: TGTGCCAGCAGCTTAACCCGGAGGCAGGGTGATTTAGTTGAAAAACTGTTTTTT.

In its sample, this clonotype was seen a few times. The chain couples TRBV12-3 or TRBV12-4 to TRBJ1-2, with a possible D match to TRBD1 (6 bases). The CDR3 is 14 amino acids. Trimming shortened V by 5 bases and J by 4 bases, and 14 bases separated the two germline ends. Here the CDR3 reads CASSHGQRPYGYTF. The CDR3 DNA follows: TGTGCCAGCAGTCACGGACAGAGACCCTATGGCTACACCTTC.

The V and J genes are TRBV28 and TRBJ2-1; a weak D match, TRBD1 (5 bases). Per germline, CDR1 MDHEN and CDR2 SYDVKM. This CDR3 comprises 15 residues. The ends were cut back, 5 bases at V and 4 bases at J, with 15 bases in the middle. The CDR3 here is CASSGKGRDYNEQFF. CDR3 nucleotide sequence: TGTGCCAGCAGTGGAAAGGGGCGCGATTACAATGAGCAGTTCTTC.

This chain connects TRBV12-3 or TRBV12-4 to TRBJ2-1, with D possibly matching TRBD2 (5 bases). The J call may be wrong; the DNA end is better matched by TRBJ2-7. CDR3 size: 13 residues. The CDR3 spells CASSQERYNEQYF. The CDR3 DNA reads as TGTGCCAGCAGTCAGGAGCGGTACAATGAGCAGTACTTC.

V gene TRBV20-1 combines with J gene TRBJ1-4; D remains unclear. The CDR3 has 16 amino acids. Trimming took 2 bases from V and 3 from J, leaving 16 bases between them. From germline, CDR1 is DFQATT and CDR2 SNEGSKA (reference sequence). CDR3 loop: CSARLLGRVSNEKLFF. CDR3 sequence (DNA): TGCAGTGCTAGATTACTCGGGAGGGTTTCTAATGAAAAACTGTTTTTT.

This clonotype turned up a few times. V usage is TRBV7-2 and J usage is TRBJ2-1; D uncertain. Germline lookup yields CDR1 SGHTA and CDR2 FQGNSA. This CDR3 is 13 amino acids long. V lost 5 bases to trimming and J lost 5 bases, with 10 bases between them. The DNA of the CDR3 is TGTGCCAGCAGCGAAGTCAACCACAATGAGCAGTTCTTC. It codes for CASSEVNHNEQFF.

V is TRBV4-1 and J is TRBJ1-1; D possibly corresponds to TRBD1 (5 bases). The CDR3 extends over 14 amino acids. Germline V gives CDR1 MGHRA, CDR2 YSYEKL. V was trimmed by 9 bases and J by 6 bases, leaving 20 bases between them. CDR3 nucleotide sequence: TGCGCCAGTTCCCCGGGGCGGGATTCCTCTGAAGCTTTCTTT. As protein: CASSPGRDSSEAFF.

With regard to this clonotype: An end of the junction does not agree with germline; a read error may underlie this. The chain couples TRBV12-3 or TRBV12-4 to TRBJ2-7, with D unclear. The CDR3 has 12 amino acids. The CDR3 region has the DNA TGTGCCGGCAGTTTGTTAACGGGCGAGCAGTACTTC. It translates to CAGSLLTGEQYF.

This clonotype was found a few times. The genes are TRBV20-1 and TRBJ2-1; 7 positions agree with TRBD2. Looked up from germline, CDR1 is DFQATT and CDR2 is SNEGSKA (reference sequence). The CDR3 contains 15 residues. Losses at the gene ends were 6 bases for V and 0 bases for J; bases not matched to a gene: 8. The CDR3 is CSAPTASGSYNEQFF. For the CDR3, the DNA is TGCAGTGCCCCCACAGCTAGCGGCTCCTACAATGAGCAGTTCTTC.

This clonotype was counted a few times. CDR3 in amino acids: CAWSAGLDQPQHF. In DNA, the CDR3 is TGTGCCTGGAGTGCTGGGCTAGATCAGCCCCAGCATTTT. This chain connects TRBV30 to TRBJ1-5; D remains unclear. Germline CDR1 GTSNPN, CDR2 SVGIG (reference sequence). This CDR3 is 13 amino acids long. The ends were cut back, 1 base at V and 5 bases at J, with 9 bases in the middle. The variable domain in full, with the rest retrieved from reference TRBV30 and TRBJ1-5, is SQTIHQWPATLVQPVGSPLSLECTVEGTSNPNLYWYRQAAGRGLQLLFYSVGIGQISSEVPQNLSASRPQDRQFILSSKKLLLSDSGFYLCAWSAGLDQPQHFGDGTRLSIL.

CDR3: CSASPDPGIITEAFF. The CDR3 DNA reads TGCAGTGCTAGCCCAGACCCGGGGATCATCACTGAAGCTTTCTTT. This rearrangement joins TRBV20-1 to TRBJ1-1; D uncertain. CDR3 size: 15 residues. Per germline, CDR1 DFQATT and CDR2 SNEGSKA (reference sequence). Between the trimmed V and J ends, which lost 3 bases and 4 bases, there was a span of 18 bases.

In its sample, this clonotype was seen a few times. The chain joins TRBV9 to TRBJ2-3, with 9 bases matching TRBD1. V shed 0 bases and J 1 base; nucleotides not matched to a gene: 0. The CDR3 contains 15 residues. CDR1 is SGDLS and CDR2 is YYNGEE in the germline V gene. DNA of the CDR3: TGTGCCAGCAGCGTAGGGACAGGGGGCACAGATACGCAGTATTTT. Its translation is CASSVGTGGTDTQYF.

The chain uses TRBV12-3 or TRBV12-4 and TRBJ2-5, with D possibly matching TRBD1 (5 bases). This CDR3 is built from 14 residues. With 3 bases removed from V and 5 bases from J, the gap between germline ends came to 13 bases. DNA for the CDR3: TGTGCCAGCAGTTTGGGGCGCCACTTGGAGACCCAGTACTTC. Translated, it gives CASSLGRHLETQYF.

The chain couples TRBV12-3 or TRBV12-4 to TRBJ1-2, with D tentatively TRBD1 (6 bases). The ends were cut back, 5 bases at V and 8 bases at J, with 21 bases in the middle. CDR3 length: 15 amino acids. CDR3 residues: CASSPGGGTPVGYTF. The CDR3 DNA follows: TGTGCCAGCAGTCCCGGCGGGGGCACCCCGGTGGGCTACACCTTC.

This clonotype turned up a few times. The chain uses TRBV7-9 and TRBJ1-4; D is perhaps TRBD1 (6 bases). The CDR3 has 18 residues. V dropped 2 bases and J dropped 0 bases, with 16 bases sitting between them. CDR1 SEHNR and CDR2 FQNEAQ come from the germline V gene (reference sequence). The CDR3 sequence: CASSLFAGTIATNEKLFF. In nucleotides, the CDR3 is TGTGCCAGCAGCTTATTTGCAGGGACAATCGCAACTAATGAAAAACTGTTTTTT.

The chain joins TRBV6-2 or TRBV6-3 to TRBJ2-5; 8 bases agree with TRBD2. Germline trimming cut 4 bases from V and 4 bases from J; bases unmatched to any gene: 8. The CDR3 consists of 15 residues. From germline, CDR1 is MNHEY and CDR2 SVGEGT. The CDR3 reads CASSWTSRERETQYF. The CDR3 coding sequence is TGTGCCAGCAGTTGGACTAGCAGGGAGAGAGAGACCCAGTACTTC.

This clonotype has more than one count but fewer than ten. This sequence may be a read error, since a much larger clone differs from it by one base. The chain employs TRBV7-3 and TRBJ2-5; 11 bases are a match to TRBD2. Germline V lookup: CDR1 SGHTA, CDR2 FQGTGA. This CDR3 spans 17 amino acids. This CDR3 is CASGLTGLADLQETQYF. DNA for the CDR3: TGTGCCAGCGGCTTAACGGGACTAGCGGACCTCCAAGAGACCCAGTACTTC.